These 14 T cell receptor beta chains were all obtained from the same sample, sequenced in a study of blood T cells in healthy people across ages. It was with a sample-barcoded 5' primer and a J-beta primer mix that a second PCR of roughly 6 to 12 cycles was run. TCRdb re-called the 5' RACE reads with MiXCR, one entry per CDR3 protein. The sample yields some 880,000 distinct CDR3 sequences, 35% to 40% seen once. Sequencing was done on a sample of blood. These TCRs come from a man aged 18-30 years in good health.

The gene calls are TRBV7-6 and TRBJ2-3, with 15 positions matching TRBD2. The germline gives CDR1 SGHVS, CDR2 FNYEAQ. The CDR3 totals 19 residues. The ends lost 3 bases at V and 5 bases at J; junction bases unmatched: 12. This CDR3 is CASSFPTGTSGGRGDTQYF. DNA of the CDR3: TGTGCCAGCAGCTTCCCTACCGGGACTAGCGGGGGGCGAGGAGATACGCAGTATTTT.

This clonotype was counted only a few times. The chain uses TRBV28 and TRBJ2-7; D unclear. Germline CDR1 MDHEN, CDR2 SYDVKM. The CDR3 is made up of 13 amino acids. V lost 3 bases to trimming and J lost 4 bases, with 10 bases between them. In DNA form, the CDR3 reads TGTGCCAGCAGTTTTAGGAAATATTACGAGCAGTACTTC. Protein: CASSFRKYYEQYF.

The CDR3 here is CSVVVRGEGANVLTF. The CDR3 DNA follows: TGCAGCGTTGTAGTGAGGGGGGAGGGGGCCAACGTCCTGACTTTC. V gene TRBV29-1 combines with J gene TRBJ2-6; D is perhaps TRBD1 or TRBD2 (6 bases each). Germline values: CDR1 SQVTM, CDR2 ANQGSEA. The CDR3 length is 15 residues. The V and J ends lost 4 bases and 4 bases respectively, with 14 bases between them.

The genes are TRBV6-6 and TRBJ1-1; the match to TRBD1 covers 7 bases. This CDR3 is built from 17 residues. Unmatched junction bases numbered 11, after V lost 2 bases and J lost 2 bases. Germline-derived CDR1 and CDR2 are MNHNY and SVGAGI (reference sequence). CDR3 sequence reads: CASSYRDSGFQNTEAFF. CDR3 nucleotides: TGTGCCAGCAGTTACCGGGACAGCGGGTTCCAAAACACTGAAGCTTTCTTT.

The chain is built from TRBV4-2 and TRBJ1-3, with D uncertain. Germline lookup yields CDR1 LGHNA and CDR2 YNFKEQ. V lost 4 bases and J 0 bases, leaving 10 bases between the germline ends. This CDR3 is 15 amino acids long. The CDR3 reads CASSPLGLSGNTIYF. CDR3 DNA: TGTGCCAGCAGCCCCTTGGGCCTCTCTGGAAACACCATATATTTT.

The V gene is TRBV15, the J gene TRBJ2-1; 8 bases match TRBD2. The CDR3 covers 15 residues. V dropped 8 bases and J dropped 1; count of bases not matched to a gene: 7. CDR1 is LNHNV and CDR2 is YYDKDF in the germline V gene (reference sequence). This CDR3 reads CATVVGGGSYNEQFF. The CDR3 region has the DNA TGTGCCACCGTAGTGGGCGGGGGGTCCTACAATGAGCAGTTCTTC.

The chain recombines TRBV2 with TRBJ2-3; D perhaps matches TRBD1 (6 bases). Germline CDR1 is SNHLY and CDR2 is FYNNEI. V was cut by 5 bases and J by 2 bases, with 11 bases left in between. The CDR3 extends over 14 amino acids. The CDR3 loop reads CASSKDRSTDTQYF. The CDR3 region has the DNA TGTGCCAGCAGTAAGGACAGATCCACAGATACGCAGTATTTT.

The chain uses TRBV14 and TRBJ2-5; D gene unclear. Trimming removed 1 base at V and 3 bases at J, with 6 bases between. The germline V gene has CDR1 SGHDN and CDR2 FVKESK. This CDR3 comprises 13 residues. The CDR3 bases are TGTGCCAGCAGCCAAGGTTTCGAAGAGACCCAGTACTTC. Amino acids: CASSQGFEETQYF.

This clonotype was detected ten times or more. The chain is built from TRBV4-3 and TRBJ2-1, with D hard to call. There are 14 residues in the CDR3. Between the trimmed V and J ends, which lost 4 bases and 0 bases, there was a span of 7 bases. Germline V gives CDR1 LGHNA, CDR2 YSLEER. The CDR3 reads CASSLLGSYNEQFF. DNA of the CDR3: TGCGCCAGCAGCCTGTTGGGCTCCTACAATGAGCAGTTCTTC.

The sample holds a few counts of this clonotype. J is TRBJ2-7 and V is TRBV12-3 or TRBV12-4, with TRBD2 identical over 11 bases. This CDR3 comprises 15 residues. V dropped 3 bases and J dropped 4; count of bases not matched to a gene: 5. The CDR3 DNA is TGTGCCAGCAGTTTGGGGCTAGCGGGGGGATACGAGCAGTACTTC. It is translated as CASSLGLAGGYEQYF.

This clonotype was counted a few times. This chain joins TRBV15 and TRBJ2-3; TRBD2 agrees at 9 bases. Germline CDR1 and CDR2: LNHNV and YYDKDF (reference sequence). V shed 3 bases and J 5 bases; nucleotides not matched to a gene: 9. The CDR3 runs 16 residues. Here the CDR3 reads CATSRRLAESEDTQYF. The CDR3 DNA sequence: TGTGCCACCAGCAGGAGACTAGCGGAGTCCGAAGATACGCAGTATTTT.

The chain recombines TRBV12-3 or TRBV12-4 with TRBJ1-2, with TRBD1 matching 7 bases. The CDR3 sequence is 12 residues long. J lost 8 bases, V lost 4 bases, and 4 bases had no gene match. The CDR3 reads CASSWNRGGYTF. CDR3 nucleotides: TGTGCCAGCAGTTGGAACAGGGGCGGCTACACCTTC.

This clonotype was detected ten times or more. The chain joins TRBV5-1 to TRBJ2-5; 9 nucleotides match TRBD1. Germline CDR1 SGHRS, CDR2 YFSETQ. With V trimmed by 4 bases and J by 11 bases, 12 bases remained unmatched. This CDR3 comprises 14 residues. The CDR3 DNA is TGCGCCAGCAGCAGGACAGGGGCGCTCAATGAGCAGTACTTC. Its translation: CASSRTGALNEQYF.

This clonotype was seen more than once but under ten times. The chain combines TRBV5-1 with TRBJ2-1; 7 bases are a match to TRBD1. With V trimmed by 6 bases and J by 2 bases, 8 bases remained unmatched. CDR3 length: 15 amino acids. Germline values: CDR1 SGHRS, CDR2 YFSETQ. CDR3 sequence: CASIGGGQPYNEQFF. The CDR3 bases are TGCGCCAGCATTGGTGGGGGACAGCCCTACAATGAGCAGTTCTTC.